This T cell receptor beta chain was sequenced for a study of T cells in Graves' hyperthyroidism and ophthalmopathy (dated by TCRdb to between 2018 and 2020). For the study in its entirety: Peripheral blood was collected at initial diagnosis, before any treatment. A discovery cohort of roughly 100 patients, about 40 with Graves' ophthalmopathy and approximately 60 with stable Graves' hyperthyroidism, was used to find distinguishing TCR V-J signatures. An independent validation cohort of under 20 hyperthyroidism patients and about 16 patients who later progressed to ophthalmopathy tested prospective prediction of ophthalmopathy. For training and testing, the 100 or so patients in the discovery cohort were randomly divided in a 7:3 ratio. In addition, the study compared T-cell repertoires in thyroid tissue and in blood from six Graves' hyperthyroidism patients. Once sampling was done, hyperthyroidism patients were given methimazole at a starting dose of 30 mg daily, whereas ophthalmopathy patients were given high-dose intravenous methylprednisolone. TCR Vbeta CDR3 sequencing of some 140 peripheral blood samples (approximately 44 ophthalmopathy, 75 hyperthyroidism and approximately 17 progressor patients) is reported in the paper. Overall study results and their limits: Blood samples also contained most of the expanded thyroid clonotypes (frequency above 0.001), which suggests that blood repertoires may reflect thyroid immune responses. A 13 V-J signature model separated ophthalmopathy from stable hyperthyroidism, with 87.88% sensitivity and 81.08% specificity in cross-validation and 80%/75% in testing. No statistical method was used to set the sample size in advance, and investigators knew the group allocation. In validation, the model predicted progression to ophthalmopathy a median of 6.5 months before onset, with approximately 70% sensitivity and just under 75% specificity.

In the ophthalmopathy patients, disease was moderately to severely active, with a Clinical Activity Score of 3 or more, a NOSPECS grade of 4 or more, and a duration of less than 3 months. Patients with uncontrolled infections, other autoimmune diseases, pregnancy or lactation were excluded. Diagnoses relied on clinical symptoms, serum thyroxine and TRAb, thyroid ultrasound and orbital computed tomography. PBMCs were separated from 10 ml of fresh peripheral blood using Ficoll-Paque density gradient centrifugation. Total RNA was extracted using Trizol reagent, and RNA quality was assessed on an Agilent 2100 Bioanalyzer. TCR beta CDR3 regions were amplified from RNA transcripts. A first-round RT-PCR of the TCR CDR3 used the HTBI primer set with the Qiagen OneStep RT-PCR kit. Libraries were constructed in a second round of multiplex PCR, after which size selection and purification were carried out. Paired-end sequencing of the libraries was performed with 100 bp reads on an Illumina HiSeq2000. As for the original processing: SOAPnuke was used to process the raw data, with reads discarded if the reads contained adapters or uncalled bases, had a mean Phred below 15, or lacked an exact constant-primer or identifier match. COPE v1.2.5 was used to merge the high-quality paired reads, and each unique nucleotide sequence was defined as a clonotype. Clonotypes were aligned to IMGT TRBV, TRBD and TRBJ reference segments using MiTCR v1.1. Only V-J combinations with frequency above 0.0001, covering 99.2% of repertoires, were analysed. A TCS score was defined as the ratio of F50 (clonal expansion) to E x V (chaos), with BLOSUM62-based TCRdist applied between CDR3 peptides within each V-J. Welch's t-statistics and random forest reduced roughly 540 V-J features to under 15, which were used in a naive Bayes classifier (R e1071). TCRdb itself trimmed the public reads at Q25 with fastp, ran MiXCR and retained productive beta chains. CDR3 protein sequences are deduplicated, and each keeps its most common genes and DNA. TCRdb, not the original authors, processed these V and J calls. Here the sample has a few hundred thousand distinct CDR3 sequences; 15% to 20% occur a single time. The ten largest make up roughly a sixth of the sample.

Concerning this clonotype: It has no known antigen specificity. No base-level quality is on record; no much larger clone is a single base apart.

Trimming costs V 4 bases and J 11 bases, and their ends lie 15 bases apart. The CDR3 runs 14 amino acids, cysteine and phenylalanine included. This entry keeps only the CDR3 DNA: 42 bases, framed from base 1. The CDR1 and CDR2 encoded by the germline V gene (reference sequence) are SEHNR and FQNEAQ. The chain couples TRBV7-9 to TRBJ1-6, with no confidently assigned D gene. This receptor was identified in a woman in her thirties or forties with Graves' ophthalmopathy. The sample comprised blood. The bases are TGTGCCAGCAGCTCTGACGGATCGAGGCCACCCCTCCACTTT. Its protein product is CASSSDGSRPPLHF.